The rows below give T cell receptor beta chains drawn from one sample of a study of T cell repertoires in cytomegalovirus infection. Each CDR3 protein gets one entry after TCRdb re-called the reads with MiXCR. Altogether about 770,000 distinct CDR3 sequences are present, around 29% being singletons, with the ten largest covering less than 15%. No antigens are known for them. The sample in question was cultured CD8+ T cells from PBMCs, obtained from culture after CMV antigen stimulation. These receptors were taken from a human donor in good health (CMV status not recorded). Some clones in this sample may be carry-over from other donors' samples. CDR3s leave out the opening cysteine and the closing phenylalanine or tryptophan. Size is omitted from some rows. Given values are once, few, many or a class for expanded clones.

TRBV7-6,TRBJ2-2,many,ASSPLGTGITGELF
TRBV7-6,TRBJ1-6,.,ASSFDVASPLH
TRBV7-9,TRBJ2-5,.,ASSFKASIETQY
TRBV7-8,TRBJ1-6,few,ASSLAGIYNSPLH
TRBV19,TRBJ2-7,many,ASATGSYEQY
TRBV19,TRBJ1-1,few,AVYRGWTEAF
TRBV6-6,TRBJ2-7,few,ASSPTDYEQY
TRBV10-3,TRBJ1-5,.,ATGWPQH
TRBV7-9,TRBJ2-3,.,ASSPRESPDTQY
TRBV2,TRBJ1-1,.,ASRGPDAEAF
TRBV12-3/TRBV12-4,TRBJ1-5,.,ASSPVWGLQYSNQPQH
TRBV27,TRBJ1-5,.,ASSLQGAAQPQH
TRBV19,TRBJ1-5,few,ASSARQGIRNQPQH
TRBV4-3,TRBJ1-5,many,ASSQDLSNQPQH
TRBV7-6,TRBJ2-5,many,ASSLEVAQFNQETQY
TRBV4-1,TRBJ1-2,.,ASSQEETPVYGYT
TRBV9,TRBJ2-3,.,ASSFPGDHDTDTQY
TRBV19,TRBJ2-7,.,ASKLTDTPAHEQY
TRBV7-9,TRBJ2-5,.,ASSSPGRAKTQY
TRBV2,TRBJ1-5,few,ASISNAGTSNQPQH
TRBV19,TRBJ1-4,.,ASSLEGVEKLF
TRBV6-1,TRBJ1-6,once,ASSYNPETGVSPLH
TRBV6-8,TRBJ1-2,.,ASTSGHLSYGYT